The rows below give T cell receptor beta chains drawn from one sample of a study of monozygotic twins with inflammatory bowel disease. After re-calling the 5' RACE reads, TCRdb lists one entry per CDR3 protein, DNA absent. The sample totals 150,000 to 200,000 distinct CDR3 sequences. Sequenced sample: blood. All receptors come from a human donor with ulcerative colitis or Crohn's disease, or a healthy co-twin of an affected twin (not recorded which). The CDR3 runs from the conserved cysteine through the conserved F or W.

j_gene: TRBJ2-1; v_gene: TRBV15; CDR3aa: CATSRGLAGDNNEQFF
j_gene: TRBJ2-1; v_gene: TRBV6-5; CDR3aa: CASSYGLTSGSGNEQFF
j_gene: TRBJ2-1; v_gene: TRBV20-1; CDR3aa: CSCEGGSYEQFF
j_gene: TRBJ1-3; v_gene: TRBV20-1; CDR3aa: CSAREIGAGNTIYF
j_gene: TRBJ2-5; v_gene: TRBV5-1; CDR3aa: CASSPGQGFQETQYF
j_gene: TRBJ1-1; v_gene: TRBV29-1; CDR3aa: CSVQVHKNTEAFF
j_gene: TRBJ1-5; v_gene: TRBV5-1; CDR3aa: CASSSDPGNQPQHF
j_gene: TRBJ2-1; v_gene: TRBV18; CDR3aa: CASSPSFNEQFF
j_gene: TRBJ2-7; v_gene: TRBV28; CDR3aa: CASRTRREEQYF
j_gene: TRBJ1-1; v_gene: TRBV19; CDR3aa: CASSIGDTWGEAFF
j_gene: TRBJ1-3; v_gene: TRBV5-1; CDR3aa: CASSLDWTDQGNTIYF
j_gene: TRBJ2-2; v_gene: TRBV27; CDR3aa: CASSFFWGSGELFF
j_gene: TRBJ2-2; v_gene: TRBV20-1; CDR3aa: CSATTGPILFF